This TCR beta chain was obtained from a study of blood T cell repertoires in COVID-19. This clone is a singleton in its sample. The V end was cut by 0 bases, the J end by 3 bases, with 9 bases between. Germline V gene lookup returns CDR1 MNHNS and CDR2 SASEGT. The CDR3 spans 14 residues. TCRdb's table, derived via immunoSEQ multiplex PCR, lists solely in-frame clones and lacks some. Among approximately 340,000 clones listed, 80% to 90% were seen once. Sequencing was carried out using peripheral blood. The genes are TRBV6-1 and TRBJ2-7; the D is unclear. This receptor was obtained from a man aged 25-45 years with COVID-19, enrolled during active disease. CDR3 nucleotides: TGTGCCAGCAGTGAAGCGCCCTTAGTCTACGAGCAGTACTTC. Translated: CASSEAPLVYEQYF.